The 26 T cell receptor beta chains listed next were all sequenced from one sample in a study. TCRdb reanalysed the 5' RACE reads using MiXCR and keeps one entry per CDR3 protein. Of about 32,000 distinct CDR3 sequences listed, 25% to 30% are singletons. Treg sorting used a CD4+CD25+CD127-/low gate. What was sequenced was tumor-infiltrating Tregs sorted from the breast tumor. The receptors were gathered from a female donor with breast cancer.

Points on this clonotype: The missing conserved phenylalanine or tryptophan at the end of this CDR3 makes a read error likely. The chain uses TRBV6-1 and TRBJ2-1; tentatively, D is TRBD1 (5 bases). Trimming pared 6 bases from V and 6 bases from J, leaving 12 bases between. The germline V gene encodes CDR1 MNHNS and CDR2 SASEGT. The CDR3 has 13 amino acids. CDR3 in amino acids: CASRGVWTNEQFS. CDR3 sequence (DNA): TGTGCCAGCAGAGGGGTCTGGACCAATGAGCAGTTCTCC.

This clonotype showed up just a few times. The chain uses TRBV30 and TRBJ1-2, with D tentatively TRBD1 (5 bases). This CDR3 has 14 residues. With 0 bases removed from V and 4 bases from J, the gap between germline ends came to 12 bases. Looked up from germline, CDR1 is GTSNPN and CDR2 is SVGIG (reference sequence). The CDR3: CAWSVSAGTYGYTF. The CDR3 coding sequence is TGTGCCTGGAGTGTATCAGCGGGGACCTATGGCTACACCTTC.

This sequence joins TRBV7-2 and TRBJ2-1; 13 positions agree with TRBD2. CDR3 size: 17 residues. Trimming took 5 bases from V and 7 from J; bases not matched to a gene: 11. The germline V gene has CDR1 SGHTA and CDR2 FQGNSA. The CDR3 sequence is CASSAWTSGRAGNEQFF. In nucleotides, the CDR3 is TGTGCCAGCAGCGCCTGGACTAGCGGGAGAGCGGGAAATGAGCAGTTCTTC.

In this sample, this clonotype turned up a few times. The chain's CDR3 is CSAPRDRGNSPLHF. DNA of the CDR3: TGCAGTGCTCCCCGGGACAGGGGGAATTCACCCCTCCACTTT. The V call is TRBV20-1, the J call TRBJ1-6; 11 bases map to TRBD1. The CDR3 covers 14 residues. V was clipped by 5 bases and J by 7 bases; unmatched bases: 4. Germline V lookup: CDR1 DFQATT, CDR2 SNEGSKA (reference sequence).

By proportion, this clonotype is medium-sized. The chain uses TRBV20-1 and TRBJ2-1; a weak D match, TRBD1 (6 bases). Germline lookup yields CDR1 DFQATT and CDR2 SNEGSKA (reference sequence). V was cut by 5 bases and J by 6 bases, with 17 bases left in between. The CDR3 consists of 14 residues. The CDR3 DNA reads as TGCAGTGCTGGAAGAGGGGGTCAGTTCAATGAGCAGTTCTTC. This encodes CSAGRGGQFNEQFF.

Ten or more counts support this clonotype. The chain couples TRBV6-5 to TRBJ1-3; D gene uncertain. The V and J ends lost 6 bases and 4 bases respectively, with 16 bases between them. The CDR3 is 15 amino acids. CDR1 is MNHEY and CDR2 is SVGAGI in the germline V gene. CDR3 in amino acids: CASSREGSSGNTIYF. CDR3 DNA sequence: TGTGCCAGCAGCCGAGAAGGATCCTCCGGAAACACCATATATTTT.

This clonotype was seen a handful of times. The chain uses TRBV5-1 and TRBJ1-1; 9 bases fit TRBD1. The CDR3 is 15 amino acids. Germline V gene lookup returns CDR1 SGHRS and CDR2 YFSETQ. J was trimmed by 4 bases and V by 0 bases; bases with no gene match: 4. The CDR3, as DNA: TGCGCCAGCAGCTTGGATGGACAGGGGCTCACTGAAGCTTTCTTT. Its protein product is CASSLDGQGLTEAFF. The variable domain in full, with the rest retrieved from reference TRBV5-1 and TRBJ1-1, is KAGVTQTPRYLIKTRGQQVTLSCSPISGHRSVSWYQQTPGQGLQFLFEYFSETQRNKGNFPGRFSGRQFSNSRSEMNVSTLELGDSALYLCASSLDGQGLTEAFFGQGTRLTVV.

This clonotype was detected many times. J is TRBJ2-1 and V is TRBV7-6; 8 nucleotides align to TRBD2. The germline CDR1 and CDR2 sequences are SGHVS and FNYEAQ. J was trimmed by 6 bases and V by 5 bases; bases with no gene match: 15. The CDR3 spans 17 residues. The CDR3 sequence is CASSQASGLAWGNEQFF. CDR3 in DNA: TGTGCCAGCAGCCAGGCGTCCGGACTAGCATGGGGCAATGAGCAGTTCTTC.

This clonotype was counted a few times. This chain links TRBV5-4 with TRBJ1-1; 7 bases align to TRBD1. The germline V gene has CDR1 SGHNT and CDR2 YYREEE (reference sequence). This CDR3 comprises 15 residues. With 0 bases clipped from V and 0 bases from J, the junction kept 2 bases outside the gene matches. The CDR3 DNA sequence: TGTGCCAGCAGCTTGGACAGGGGTTTGAACACTGAAGCTTTCTTT. Translated, it gives CASSLDRGLNTEAFF.

V and J are TRBV29-1 and TRBJ2-1; TRBD2 matches at 7 bases. Germline-derived CDR1 and CDR2 are SQVTM and ANQGSEA. V shed 3 bases, J shed 14 bases, and the junction held 10 bases outside the gene matches. The CDR3 totals 12 residues. CDR3 sequence (DNA): TGCAGCGTTGATAATGACCTAGCGGCCAAGTTCTTC. This sequence encodes CSVDNDLAAKFF.

For this clonotype: Since a much larger clone is just one base distant, this may be a read error. This chain links TRBV7-9 with TRBJ2-4; D gene unclear. V lost 7 bases to trimming and J lost 0 bases, with 10 bases between them. The germline V gene has CDR1 SEHNR and CDR2 FQNEAQ (reference sequence). The CDR3 is made up of 14 amino acids. In nucleotides, the CDR3 is TGTGCCAGCAACTCGCAGGTAGCCAAAAACATTCAGTACTTC. Protein: CASNSQVAKNIQYF.

The table lists this clonotype with a few counts. The chain joins TRBV5-1 to TRBJ2-3; D ambiguous. Germline loops: CDR1 SGHRS, CDR2 YFSETQ. This CDR3 contains 14 residues. V dropped 2 bases and J dropped 6 bases, with 13 bases sitting between them. This CDR3 is CASSLRAQADTQYF. The CDR3 bases are TGCGCCAGCAGCTTAAGAGCCCAGGCGGATACGCAGTATTTT.

This clonotype occurred once. This clone may be a read error of a much larger clone one base away. The V gene is TRBV14, the J gene TRBJ1-1; D not resolved. Germline V CDR1 and CDR2: SGHDN, FVKESK. CDR3 size: 14 residues. CDR3 in DNA: TGTGCCAGCAGCCAATATGTTGTTAACACTGGAGCTTTCTTT. Encoded protein: CASSQYVVNTGAFF.

There are many counts of this clonotype. The J gene is TRBJ2-3, the V gene TRBV7-8, with 7 bases identical to TRBD1. The germline CDR1 and CDR2 sequences are SGHVS and FQNEAQ. V lost 1 base to trimming and J lost 8 bases; unmatched junction nucleotides: 9. CDR3 length: 15 residues. The CDR3 DNA follows: TGTGCCAGCAGCTTAGGGAAGGGGGCCGCCCGTACGCAGTATTTT. Its protein product is CASSLGKGAARTQYF. Complete variable domain (other parts from reference TRBV7-8 and TRBJ2-3): GAGVSQSPRYKVAKRGQDVALRCDPISGHVSLFWYQQALGQGPEFLTYFQNEAQLDKSGLPSDRFFAERPEGSVSTLKIQRTQQEDSAVYLCASSLGKGAARTQYFGPGTRLTVL.

This clonotype was observed at least ten times. The chain has TRBV5-5 and TRBJ2-7; 8 nucleotides match TRBD1. V shed 6 bases, J shed 5 bases, and the junction held 13 bases outside the gene matches. Germline V gene data show CDR1 as SGHKS and CDR2 as YYEKEE (reference sequence). The CDR3 runs to 15 residues. The CDR3 reads CASTPPLGQGHEQYF. For the CDR3, the DNA is TGTGCCAGCACCCCACCCCTCGGACAGGGCCACGAGCAGTACTTC.

This clonotype has ten or more counts. The CDR3 coding sequence is TGCAGTGCCCCCGGGACAGGAAAAGCTTTCTTT. The encoded protein is CSAPGTGKAFF. The V gene is TRBV20-1, the J gene TRBJ1-1; TRBD1 matches 8 bases. V was clipped by 6 bases and J by 9 bases; unmatched bases: 6. The CDR3 consists of 11 residues. Per the germline V gene, CDR1 is DFQATT and CDR2 is SNEGSKA (reference sequence).

Concerning this clonotype itself: This could be a read error, since a much larger clone is one nucleotide away. CDR3 in DNA: TGTGCCAGTAGTCCTCCCGGTGCGCCTGAGCAGTTCTTC. Protein: CASSPPGAPEQFF. The chain uses TRBV19 and TRBJ2-1; D remains unclear. Trimming took off 5 bases at V and 9 bases at J, with 14 bases between the two ends. CDR3 length: 13 residues. Germline V gene lookup returns CDR1 LNHDA and CDR2 SQIVND (reference sequence).

J is TRBJ2-7 and V is TRBV5-5, with 9 bases fitting TRBD1. The CDR3 length is 15 residues. V lost 1 base to trimming and J lost 4 bases; unmatched junction nucleotides: 6. Germline loops: CDR1 SGHKS, CDR2 YYEKEE (reference sequence). This CDR3 is CASSLTGGAGYEQYF. In nucleotides, the CDR3 is TGTGCCAGCAGCTTGACAGGGGGCGCGGGGTACGAGCAGTACTTC.

V is TRBV6-5 and J is TRBJ2-6; 7 bases are a match to TRBD1. V gave up 7 bases and J gave up 0 bases; unmatched junction bases: 12. Germline values: CDR1 MNHEY, CDR2 SVGAGI. The CDR3 contains 18 residues. The CDR3 coding sequence is TGTGCCAGCACTTTGACAGGGAACCTCGACTCTGGGGCCAACGTCCTGACTTTC. Its protein is CASTLTGNLDSGANVLTF.

This clonotype was counted between two and nine times. This sequence may be a read error, since a much larger clone differs from it by one base. The chain has TRBV5-8 and TRBJ2-4, with 14 bases lining up with TRBD2. Germline assignment: CDR1 SGHTS and CDR2 YDEGEE. This CDR3 comprises 22 residues. This chain's CDR3 is CASSSLGLPGTSGRGGKTIQYF. In DNA, the CDR3 is TGTGCCAGCAGCTCCCTGGGGCTTCCCGGGACTAGCGGGAGAGGAGGCAAAACCATTCAGTACTTC.

This clonotype was seen at least ten times. The chain is built from TRBV6-5 and TRBJ1-2; possibly TRBD1 for D (5 bases). The CDR3 runs to 14 residues. With 2 bases removed from V and 3 bases from J, the gap between germline ends came to 10 bases. Germline V lookup: CDR1 MNHEY, CDR2 SVGAGI. CDR3: CASSYSRTHYGYTF. DNA of the CDR3: TGTGCCAGCAGTTACAGCAGGACACACTATGGCTACACCTTC.

Regarding this clonotype: Possible read error: a much larger clone is one base away. The chain has TRBV7-9 and TRBJ1-2; D is uncertain. Looked up from germline, CDR1 is SEHNR and CDR2 is FQNEAQ (reference sequence). V lost 5 bases and J lost 4, with 5 bases in between. This CDR3 has 11 amino acids. CDR3 residues: CASSPAYGYTF. CDR3 coding DNA: TGTGCCAGCAGCCCCGCCTATGGCTACACCTTC.

The chain joins TRBV6-1 to TRBJ1-5, with D possibly matching TRBD1 (5 bases). Germline CDR1 reads MNHNS; CDR2 reads SASEGT. Trimming left V 6 bases short and J 4 bases short, with 16 bases between. CDR3 length equals 15 residues. CDR3 in amino acids: CASRPGTATNQPQHF. The CDR3 DNA reads TGTGCCAGCAGGCCCGGGACGGCCACGAATCAGCCCCAGCATTTT.

Points on this clonotype: Mismatch with germline at one junction end may stem from a read error. The V gene is TRBV4-1, the J gene TRBJ2-1; 7 positions agree with TRBD1. Germline CDR1 reads MGHRA; CDR2 reads YSYEKL. This CDR3 region has 14 residues. CDR3 amino acids: CAGSQPTGIDEQFF. Here the CDR3 DNA reads TGCGCCGGCAGCCAACCGACAGGGATCGATGAGCAGTTCTTC.

The V call is TRBV29-1, the J call TRBJ2-7; D ambiguous. This CDR3 has 11 residues. From germline, CDR1 is SQVTM and CDR2 ANQGSEA. Trimming took off 7 bases at V and 0 bases at J, with 7 bases between the two ends. The CDR3 DNA reads TGCAGCGCTAGAGTCTCCTACGAGCAGTACTTC. It encodes CSARVSYEQYF.

This clonotype was recorded many times. This chain uses TRBV7-9 with TRBJ2-3, with a tentative D call TRBD2 (6 bases). CDR1 SEHNR and CDR2 FQNEAQ come from the germline V gene (reference sequence). The ends were cut back, 4 bases at V and 2 bases at J, with 13 bases in the middle. The CDR3 sequence is 15 residues long. CDR3 loop: CASSSTGGPTDTQYF. The CDR3 DNA reads TGTGCCAGCAGCTCCACCGGGGGACCCACAGATACGCAGTATTTT. Together with reference TRBV7-9 and TRBJ2-3, the CDR3 gives the full variable domain: DTGVSQNPRHKITKRGQNVTFRCDPISEHNRLYWYRQTLGQGPEFLTYFQNEAQLEKSRLLSDRFSAERPKGSFSTLEIQRTEQGDSAMYLCASSSTGGPTDTQYFGPGTRLTVL.